This section outlines one TCR beta chain sequence together with its context. The antigen remains undetermined. The sample comes from a study of CD8+CD57+ T cells in acquired aplastic anemia. Overall study context: Mean DNA quantity obtained from sorted CD4+ and CD8+ cells was 3 to 4 ug.

Trimming at V came to 0 bases and at J to 3 bases, leaving 4 bases not matched to a gene. The CDR3 consists of 16 residues. Germline V gene data show CDR1 as LNHNV and CDR2 as YYDKDF (reference sequence). Findings of the study overall: Between patients and controls, CD8+ Simpson's diversity did not vary significantly.

Profiling that covered TCR beta VDJ and CDR3 relied on genomic DNA as its template. TCRdb passed the reads through MiXCR, listing each CDR3 protein once. The sample records roughly 80,000 distinct CDR3 sequences, about 70% being singletons. By flow cytometry, patients selected for sequencing had shown an expansion of CD8+CD57+ cells. The chain is built from TRBV15 and TRBJ1-1; the match to TRBD1 covers 10 bases. The source of this sequence is a human donor with aplastic anemia. Sequenced sample: sorted CD4+, CD8+, or CD8+CD57+ T cells (not recorded which) from PBMCs. The CDR3 bases are TGTGCCACCAGCAGAGATATGGGACAGGGGTACACTGAAGCTTTCTTT. Its translation: CATSRDMGQGYTEAFF.